These T cell receptor beta chains were read from a single sample in a study of memory CD4+ T cells and cytomegalovirus serostatus. Some clones are missing from TCRdb's copy, which holds only in-frame ones; the method was immunoSEQ multiplex PCR. Among 60,000 to 70,000 clones listed, about 78% were seen once. The sequencing input was memory CD4+ T cells from blood. The receptors shown here come from an adult in good health and CMV-seropositive. Each CDR3 is given with its conserved first and last residue. Fields, in order: CDR3 DNA, CDR3 protein, clone size, D gene, CDR3 length, J gene, V gene. The D gene is left open where the match is weak. Rows may omit the clone size; those that give it use once, few, many or a size class.

TGTGCCAGCAGGGAACTAGCGGGGGGCCAAGAGACCCAGTACTTC,CASRELAGGQETQYF,few,TRBD2,15,TRBJ2-5,TRBV6-1
TGTGCCAGCACCCAACTAGGGCCGAACACCGGGGAGCTGTTTTTT,CASTQLGPNTGELFF,-,-,15,TRBJ2-2,TRBV11-2
TGTGCCAGCGGGCCGGGACAAGACTCTGGAAACACCATATATTTT,CASGPGQDSGNTIYF,-,-,15,TRBJ1-3,TRBV11-2
TGCGCCAGCAGCCCCGTTCCTATGAGCACAGATACGCAGTATTTT,CASSPVPMSTDTQYF,-,-,15,TRBJ2-3,TRBV5-1
TGTGCCAGCAGTTCCCGGGACAAAGCCTCCTACGAGCAGTACTTC,CASSSRDKASYEQYF,-,-,15,TRBJ2-7,TRBV27
TGTGCCAGCAGTTTCAGACAGAACTATGGCTACACCTTC,CASSFRQNYGYTF,-,-,13,TRBJ1-2,TRBV27
TGCGCCAGCAGCCAAGATCATAGGGGGGCCTGGGGAAACACGAACACCGGGGAGCTGTTTTTT,CASSQDHRGAWGNTNTGELFF,-,-,21,TRBJ2-2,TRBV4-1
TGTGCCAGCACGACGGGACTAGCGGGTCTCAATGAGCAGTTCTTC,CASTTGLAGLNEQFF,-,TRBD2,15,TRBJ2-1,TRBV2
TGCGCCAGCAGCAACGGACAGAACCGGATAACTGAAGCTTTCTTT,CASSNGQNRITEAFF,-,-,15,TRBJ1-1,TRBV5-1
TGCGCCAGCAGCAGGGGGCAAGATACGCAGTATTTT,CASSRGQDTQYF,-,TRBD1,12,TRBJ2-3,TRBV5-1
TGTGCCAGCAGTGAAGCTTGGCCGGGACTAGCGGGGGGAGAGACCCAGTACTTC,CASSEAWPGLAGGETQYF,-,TRBD2,18,TRBJ2-5,TRBV6-1
TGCGCCAGCAGCTTGGCTACCGGGACAGGGATGGATGAGCAGTTCTTC,CASSLATGTGMDEQFF,-,TRBD1,16,TRBJ2-1,TRBV5-1
TGTGCCAGCAGCTACATAGCGGGGGGGCTTACAGATACGCAGTATTTT,CASSYIAGGLTDTQYF,-,TRBD2,16,TRBJ2-3,TRBV5-6
TGTGCCAGCAGGCGGACAGGGTCCGCGAACCCTTTCTTC,CASRRTGSANPFF,-,TRBD1,13,TRBJ2-1,TRBV7-9
TGTGCCAGCAGGGCGGCCACCCAAGAGACCCAGTACTTC,CASRAATQETQYF,once,-,13,TRBJ2-5,TRBV7-8
TGCGCCAGCAGCCACCCGGACAGGGCGGGCACTGAAGCTTTCTTT,CASSHPDRAGTEAFF,-,TRBD1,15,TRBJ1-1,TRBV4-3
TGTGCCAGCAGTTTCCGTCCCGGTTCTAACTATGGCTACACCTTC,CASSFRPGSNYGYTF,-,-,15,TRBJ1-2,TRBV28
TGCGCCAGCAGCGTTCAGGGAGGAGATGGCTACACCTTC,CASSVQGGDGYTF,-,-,13,TRBJ1-2,TRBV5-1
TGTGCCAGCAGCTTGTCGGGTTTCAATCAGCCCCAGCATTTT,CASSLSGFNQPQHF,-,-,14,TRBJ1-5,TRBV5-6
TGTGCCAGCAGCTTAGCTGGGTCGGACACCGGGGAGCTGTTTTTT,CASSLAGSDTGELFF,-,-,15,TRBJ2-2,TRBV7-3
TGTGCCAGCAGCTTAGCGGGGCAGCCTAATGAAAAACTGTTTTTT,CASSLAGQPNEKLFF,-,-,15,TRBJ1-4,TRBV7-9
TGTGCCAGCAGCTCGCGGGGAGGGGCTGGGAGGGGGCAGTACTTC,CASSSRGGAGRGQYF,-,TRBD2,15,TRBJ2-7,TRBV5-4
TGTGCCAGCAGTTTACTTAGGACAGCAGTGAACACTGAAGCTTTCTTT,CASSLLRTAVNTEAFF,once,-,16,TRBJ1-1,TRBV27
TGCGCCAGCAGCCGAGAGACTAGTAGTGTGTACAATGAGCAGTTCTTC,CASSRETSSVYNEQFF,-,-,16,TRBJ2-1,TRBV4-1
TGTGCCAGTAGTCAGGGACAGGGGAGCGGTCAGCCCCAGCATTTT,CASSQGQGSGQPQHF,-,TRBD1,15,TRBJ1-5,TRBV19
TGTGCCAGCAGTCCACAGCCAGAGCACACCGGGGAGCTGTTTTTT,CASSPQPEHTGELFF,-,-,15,TRBJ2-2,TRBV6-1
TGTGCCAGCAGTTACTCTTCGCTCTATGGCTACACCTTC,CASSYSSLYGYTF,-,-,13,TRBJ1-2,TRBV6-5
TGTGCCAGCAGCTTAGTTGTAATGGGCGCGGATCAGCCCCAGCATTTT,CASSLVVMGADQPQHF,-,-,16,TRBJ1-5,TRBV7-9
TGTGCCAGTATGACAACAGGAGCCAAGAGGGAGACCCAGTACTTC,CASMTTGAKRETQYF,-,-,15,TRBJ2-5,TRBV19
TGTGCCAGCAGTGAACGGATCCCCTCGGGTGGCTCTGGAAACACCATATATTTT,CASSERIPSGGSGNTIYF,-,-,18,TRBJ1-3,TRBV6-1
TGCAGCGGGACTCCTGAAATAGGGACTGAAGCTTTCTTT,CSGTPEIGTEAFF,-,-,13,TRBJ1-1,TRBV29-1
TGTGCCAGTACCCGGGCACCCAATGAAAAACTGTTTTTT,CASTRAPNEKLFF,-,-,13,TRBJ1-4,TRBV19
TGCGCCAGCAGAGCGGGGGAGGCAAGTGGCTACACCTTC,CASRAGEASGYTF,-,-,13,TRBJ1-2,TRBV4-1
TGTGCCAGCAGTCCGTCCTTACTAGCCAAAAACATTCAGTACTTC,CASSPSLLAKNIQYF,-,-,15,TRBJ2-4,TRBV28
TGTGCAACGCGGGGGGGTTGGTATGGCTACACCTTC,CATRGGWYGYTF,few,-,12,TRBJ1-2,TRBV28
TGTGCCAGTAGTACCGAATCAGGCATGGGTCAGCCCCAGCATTTT,CASSTESGMGQPQHF,few,-,15,TRBJ1-5,TRBV19
TGCGCCAGCAGCTTCACAGGGGAGGGCTACACCTTC,CASSFTGEGYTF,few,TRBD1,12,TRBJ1-2,TRBV5-1
TGTGCCAGCAGTGACCGTGCCTCTTTAGATGAGCAGTTCTTC,CASSDRASLDEQFF,-,-,14,TRBJ2-1,TRBV2
TGTGCCAGTCGTCCGCGGGAGGGCGCGTACGAGCAGTACTTC,CASRPREGAYEQYF,once,TRBD2,14,TRBJ2-7,TRBV19
TGTGCCATCAGTGACAGGGGCCACTCTGGGGCCAACGTCCTGACTTTC,CAISDRGHSGANVLTF,-,-,16,TRBJ2-6,TRBV10-3
TGTGCCAGCAGCTTGGATCCGCGGGGCCCGACCGGGGAGCTGTTTTTT,CASSLDPRGPTGELFF,-,-,16,TRBJ2-2,TRBV5-4
TGTGCCATCAGTGAGCGGGAGGGGACCCAGTTCTTC,CAISEREGTQFF,-,TRBD2,12,TRBJ2-1,TRBV10-3
TGTGCCACCCGGGGGGGGGCGTCTAGCGGGAGGTCCTCCTACAATGAGCAGTTCTTC,CATRGGASSGRSSYNEQFF,once,TRBD2,19,TRBJ2-1,TRBV28
TGTGCCAGCAGAACTACGACAGATACGCAGTATTTT,CASRTTTDTQYF,-,-,12,TRBJ2-3,TRBV28
TGTGCCAGCAGTCATGGACAGGTGTTTAATTCACCCCTCCACTTT,CASSHGQVFNSPLHF,few,TRBD1,15,TRBJ1-6,TRBV14
TGTGCCAGCAGCTTGCTCATCGAAGAGACCCAGTACTTC,CASSLLIEETQYF,-,-,13,TRBJ2-5,TRBV5-4
TGTGCCTGGAGGTCGGACGGATCGGGCCCCCTCCACTTT,CAWRSDGSGPLHF,-,-,13,TRBJ1-6,TRBV30